This T cell receptor beta chain comes out of a study of vaccination effects on CD4 cells after COVID-19. Study-level findings and limits: Just 1 of 255 vaccine-induced clones in healthy recipients was cross-reactive. Early post-infection timepoints were missing from the study, which also had few convalescent patients.

CDR3 length equals 13 residues. V was shortened by 5 bases and J by 7 bases, with 14 bases between the two germline ends. The germline V gene encodes CDR1 LGHNT and CDR2 FRNRAP. Under the ViraFEST assay, PBMC were stimulated with viral peptide pools so that antigen-specific CD4+ T cells expanded. Sequencing was performed afterwards. Culturing for more than 9 days preceded CD4+ T cell isolation. Previously uninfected by SARS-CoV-2, the vaccine recipients also showed negative nucleocapsid antibodies. Roughly 2.1 million PBMC were seeded per well and grown in the presence of about 10 IU/ml IL-2 and 8.5 to 10 ug/ml peptides. Half of the medium was exchanged for IL-2 medium on both days 3 and 7. This table comes from immunoSEQ multiplex PCR, and its TCRdb copy is limited to in-frame clones, with some not included. The sample holds 27,000 or so clones; about 70% are singletons and the top ten take 22%. A word on this clone: Its cognate antigen is unknown.

This TCR was recovered from a human donor who received a COVID-19 vaccine. Here the sequenced sample was CD4+ T cells from PBMCs cultured with HCoV-NL63 spike peptides, taken before COVID-19 vaccination. V is TRBV12-5 and J is TRBJ1-1; D might be TRBD1 (5 bases). The CDR3 nucleotides read TGTGCTAGTGGTGCCGAAGGGGCCCATGAAGCTTTCTTT. Protein sequence: CASGAEGAHEAFF.